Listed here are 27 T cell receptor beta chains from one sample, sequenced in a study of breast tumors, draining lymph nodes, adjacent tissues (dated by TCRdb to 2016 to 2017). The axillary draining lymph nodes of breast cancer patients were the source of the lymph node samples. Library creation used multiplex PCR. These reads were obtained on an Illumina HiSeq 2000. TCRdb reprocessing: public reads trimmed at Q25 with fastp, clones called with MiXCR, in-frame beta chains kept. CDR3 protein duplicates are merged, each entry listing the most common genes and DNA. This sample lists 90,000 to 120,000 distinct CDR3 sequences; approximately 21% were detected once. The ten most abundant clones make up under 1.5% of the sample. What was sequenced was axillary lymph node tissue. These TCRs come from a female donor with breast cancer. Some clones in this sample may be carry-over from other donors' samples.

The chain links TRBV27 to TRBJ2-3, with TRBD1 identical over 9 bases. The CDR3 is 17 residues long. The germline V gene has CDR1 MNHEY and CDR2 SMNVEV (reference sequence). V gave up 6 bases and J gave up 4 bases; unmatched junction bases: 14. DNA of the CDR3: TGTGCCAGCAGGAGGCTTACCGGGACAGGGTTCGCAGATACGCAGTATTTT. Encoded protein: CASRRLTGTGFADTQYF.

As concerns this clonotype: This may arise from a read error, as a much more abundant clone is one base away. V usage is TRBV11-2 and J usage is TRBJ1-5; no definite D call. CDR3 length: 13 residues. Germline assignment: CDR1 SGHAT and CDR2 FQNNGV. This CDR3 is CASSPDWDQPLHF. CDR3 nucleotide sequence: TGTGCCAGCAGCCCAGATTGGGATCAGCCCCTGCATTTT.

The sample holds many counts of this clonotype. The CDR3 region has the DNA TGCGCCAGCAGCTTGCCCTTGACAGGGGCTACTAATGAAAAACTGTTTTTT. As protein: CASSLPLTGATNEKLFF. The chain is built from TRBV5-1 and TRBJ1-4, with TRBD1 matching 8 bases. Per the germline V gene, CDR1 is SGHRS and CDR2 is YFSETQ. Germline trimming cut 1 base from V and 2 bases from J; bases unmatched to any gene: 7. The CDR3 is 17 residues long.

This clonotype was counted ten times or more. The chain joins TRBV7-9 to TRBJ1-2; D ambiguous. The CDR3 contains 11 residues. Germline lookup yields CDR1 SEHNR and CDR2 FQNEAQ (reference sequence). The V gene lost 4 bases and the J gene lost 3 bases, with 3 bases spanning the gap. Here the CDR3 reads CASSSYYGYTF. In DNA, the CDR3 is TGTGCCAGCAGCTCGTACTATGGCTACACCTTC.

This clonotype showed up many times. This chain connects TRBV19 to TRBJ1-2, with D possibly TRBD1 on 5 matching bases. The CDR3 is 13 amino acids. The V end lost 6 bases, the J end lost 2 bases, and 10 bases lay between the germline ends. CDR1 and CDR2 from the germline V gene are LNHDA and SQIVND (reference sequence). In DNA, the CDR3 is TGTGCCAGTAGGGAACAGGCAAACTATGGCTACACCTTC. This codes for CASREQANYGYTF.

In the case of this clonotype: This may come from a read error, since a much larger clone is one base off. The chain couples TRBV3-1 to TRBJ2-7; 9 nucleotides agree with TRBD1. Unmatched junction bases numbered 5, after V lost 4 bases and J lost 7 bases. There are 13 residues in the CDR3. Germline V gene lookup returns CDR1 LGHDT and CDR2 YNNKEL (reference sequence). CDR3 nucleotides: TGTGCCAGCAGCCTGGACAGGGGAGCGGAGCAGTACTTC. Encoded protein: CASSLDRGAEQYF.

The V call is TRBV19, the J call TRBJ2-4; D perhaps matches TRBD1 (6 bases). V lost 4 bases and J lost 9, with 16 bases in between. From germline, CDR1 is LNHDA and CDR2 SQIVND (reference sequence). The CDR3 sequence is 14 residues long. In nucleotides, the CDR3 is TGTGCCAGTAGTAACAGGGTCGAAGGGGGCATTCAGTACTTC. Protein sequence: CASSNRVEGGIQYF. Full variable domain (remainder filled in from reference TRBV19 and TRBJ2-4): DGGITQSPKYLFRKEGQNVTLSCEQNLNHDAMYWYRQDPGQGLRLIYYSQIVNDFQKGDIAEGYSVSREKKESFPLTVTSAQKNPTAFYLCASSNRVEGGIQYFGAGTRLSVL.

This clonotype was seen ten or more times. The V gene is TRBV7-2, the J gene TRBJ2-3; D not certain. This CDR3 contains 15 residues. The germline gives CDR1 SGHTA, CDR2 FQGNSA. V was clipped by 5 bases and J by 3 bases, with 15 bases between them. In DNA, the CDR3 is TGTGCCAGCAGCCTACGGCGACCGGCAACAGATACGCAGTATTTT. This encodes CASSLRRPATDTQYF.

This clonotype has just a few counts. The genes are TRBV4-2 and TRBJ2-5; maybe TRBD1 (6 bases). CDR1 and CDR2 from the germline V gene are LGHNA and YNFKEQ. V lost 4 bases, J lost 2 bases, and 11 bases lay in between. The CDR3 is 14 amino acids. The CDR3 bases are TGTGCCAGCAGCCGTGACAGGATACAAGAGACCCAGTACTTC. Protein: CASSRDRIQETQYF.

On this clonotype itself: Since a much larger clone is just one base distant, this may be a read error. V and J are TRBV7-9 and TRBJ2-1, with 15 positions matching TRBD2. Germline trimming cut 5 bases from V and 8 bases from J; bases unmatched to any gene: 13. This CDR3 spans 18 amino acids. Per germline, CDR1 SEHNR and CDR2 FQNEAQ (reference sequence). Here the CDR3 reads CASSPIGTSGRNVYEQFF. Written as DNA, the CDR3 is TGTGCCAGCAGCCCAATTGGGACTAGCGGGAGGAACGTGTATGAGCAGTTCTTC.

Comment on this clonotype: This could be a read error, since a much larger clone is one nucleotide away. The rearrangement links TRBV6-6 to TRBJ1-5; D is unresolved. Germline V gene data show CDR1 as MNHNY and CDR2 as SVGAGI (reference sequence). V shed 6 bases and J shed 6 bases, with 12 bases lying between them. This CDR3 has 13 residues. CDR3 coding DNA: TGTGCCAGCAGCCACGAGGGATCTCAGCCCCAGCATTTT. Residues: CASSHEGSQPQHF.

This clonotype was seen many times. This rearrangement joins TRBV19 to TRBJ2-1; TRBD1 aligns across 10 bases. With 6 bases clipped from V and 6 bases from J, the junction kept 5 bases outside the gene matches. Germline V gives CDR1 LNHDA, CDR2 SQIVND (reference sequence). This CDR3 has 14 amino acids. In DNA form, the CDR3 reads TGTGCCAGTAGACCCGGGACAGGGGTCAATGAGCAGTTCTTC. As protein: CASRPGTGVNEQFF.

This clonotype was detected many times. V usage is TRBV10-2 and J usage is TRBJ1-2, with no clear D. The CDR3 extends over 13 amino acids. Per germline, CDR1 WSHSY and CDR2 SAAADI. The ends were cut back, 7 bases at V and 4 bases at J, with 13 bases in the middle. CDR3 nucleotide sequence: TGCGCCAGCACCGACTCATCCCGCTATGGCTACACCTTC. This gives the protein CASTDSSRYGYTF.

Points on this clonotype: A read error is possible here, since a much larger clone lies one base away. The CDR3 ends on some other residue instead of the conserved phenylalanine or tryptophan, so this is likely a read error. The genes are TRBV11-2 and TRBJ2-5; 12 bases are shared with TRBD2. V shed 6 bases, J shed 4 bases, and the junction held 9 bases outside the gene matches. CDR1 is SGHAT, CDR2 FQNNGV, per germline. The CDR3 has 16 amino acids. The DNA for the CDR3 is TGTGCCAGCAGACCCGGACTAGCGGGAAGTAGAGAGACCCAGTACCTC. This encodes CASRPGLAGSRETQYL.

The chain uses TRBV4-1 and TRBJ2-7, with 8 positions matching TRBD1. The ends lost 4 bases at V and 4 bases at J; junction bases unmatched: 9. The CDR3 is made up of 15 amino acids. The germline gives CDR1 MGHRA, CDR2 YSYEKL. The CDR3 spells CASSRGAGGIYEQYF. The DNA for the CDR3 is TGCGCCAGCAGCCGAGGGGCAGGGGGCATTTACGAGCAGTACTTC.

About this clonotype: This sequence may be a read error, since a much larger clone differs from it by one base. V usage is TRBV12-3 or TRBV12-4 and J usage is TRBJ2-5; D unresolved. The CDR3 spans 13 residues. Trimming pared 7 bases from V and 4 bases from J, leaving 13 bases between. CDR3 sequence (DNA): TGTGCCAGCACACTACCTGACCGAGAGACCCAGTACTTC. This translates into CASTLPDRETQYF.

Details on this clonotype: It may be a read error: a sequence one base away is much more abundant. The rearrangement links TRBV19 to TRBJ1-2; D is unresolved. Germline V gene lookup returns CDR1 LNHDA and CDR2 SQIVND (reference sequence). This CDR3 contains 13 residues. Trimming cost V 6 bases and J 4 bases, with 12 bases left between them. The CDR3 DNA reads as TGTGCCAGTAGGACTTTGGCCGCCTATGGCTACACCTTC. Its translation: CASRTLAAYGYTF.

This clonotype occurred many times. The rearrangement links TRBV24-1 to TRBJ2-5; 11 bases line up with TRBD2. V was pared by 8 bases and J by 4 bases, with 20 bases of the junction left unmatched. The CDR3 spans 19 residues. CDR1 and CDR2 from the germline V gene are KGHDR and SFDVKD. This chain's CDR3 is CATTATSLLAGGSRETQYF. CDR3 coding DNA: TGTGCCACCACGGCGACCTCACTGCTAGCGGGAGGCAGTAGAGAGACCCAGTACTTC.

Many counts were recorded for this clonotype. CDR3 nucleotide sequence: TGTGCCAGCCAAGGGGTTATCAATCAGCCCCAGCATTTT. This codes for CASQGVINQPQHF. The chain employs TRBV6-1 and TRBJ1-5; tentatively, D is TRBD1 (5 bases). The CDR3 is 13 residues long. Per germline, CDR1 MNHNS and CDR2 SASEGT. Trimming pared 8 bases from V and 3 bases from J, leaving 11 bases between.

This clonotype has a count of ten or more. DNA of the CDR3: TGTGCCAGCAGCCCGGGACAGTACAATGAGCAGTTCTTC. Amino acids: CASSPGQYNEQFF. This rearrangement joins TRBV11-2 to TRBJ2-1; TRBD1 matches 7 bases. The CDR3 is 13 amino acids. V shed 5 bases, J shed 4 bases, and the junction held 2 bases outside the gene matches. CDR1 and CDR2 (germline): SGHAT, FQNNGV.

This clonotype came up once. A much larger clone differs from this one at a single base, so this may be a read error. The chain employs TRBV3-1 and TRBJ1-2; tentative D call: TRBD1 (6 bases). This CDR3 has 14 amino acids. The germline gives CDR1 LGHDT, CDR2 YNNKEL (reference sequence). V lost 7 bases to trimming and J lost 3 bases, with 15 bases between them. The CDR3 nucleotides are TGTGCCAGCACCAGGACAGAGGCTTACTATGGCTACACCTTC. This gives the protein CASTRTEAYYGYTF.

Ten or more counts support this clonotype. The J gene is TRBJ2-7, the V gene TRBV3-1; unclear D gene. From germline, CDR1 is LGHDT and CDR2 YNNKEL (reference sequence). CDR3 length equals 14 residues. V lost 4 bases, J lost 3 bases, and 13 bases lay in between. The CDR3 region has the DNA TGTGCCAGCAGCCCCTCCCGGACCCTCTACGAGCAGTACTTC. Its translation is CASSPSRTLYEQYF.

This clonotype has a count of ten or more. The DNA of the CDR3 is TGTGCCAGTAGCCTGCGACAGGGGACCTTGGGCACAGATACGCAGTATTTT. Translated, it gives CASSLRQGTLGTDTQYF. The rearrangement joins TRBV19 to TRBJ2-3, with 8 bases aligning to TRBD1. J was trimmed by 1 base and V by 6 bases; bases with no gene match: 12. The CDR3 is 17 residues long. Germline lookup yields CDR1 LNHDA and CDR2 SQIVND (reference sequence).

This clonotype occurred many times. The CDR3 nucleotides are TGTGCCAGCAGCTTGGCCCCCACACCCACAGATACGCAGTATTTT. Its protein is CASSLAPTPTDTQYF. This chain connects TRBV7-6 to TRBJ2-3, with no clear D. Germline CDR1 is SGHVS and CDR2 is FNYEAQ. This CDR3 spans 15 amino acids. The V gene lost 3 bases and the J gene lost 2 bases, with 12 bases spanning the gap.

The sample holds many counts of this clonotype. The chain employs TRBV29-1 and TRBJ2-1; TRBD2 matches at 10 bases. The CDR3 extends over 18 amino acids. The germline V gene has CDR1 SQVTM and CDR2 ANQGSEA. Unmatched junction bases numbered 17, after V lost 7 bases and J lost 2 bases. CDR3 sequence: CSGLRLAGQGTTYNEQFF. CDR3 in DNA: TGCAGCGGGTTGAGACTAGCGGGTCAAGGAACGACCTACAATGAGCAGTTCTTC.

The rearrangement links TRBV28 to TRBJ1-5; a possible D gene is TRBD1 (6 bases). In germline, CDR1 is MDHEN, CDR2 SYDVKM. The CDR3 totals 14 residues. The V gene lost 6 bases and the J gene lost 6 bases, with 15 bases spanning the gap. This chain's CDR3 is CASSLVFRGQPQHF. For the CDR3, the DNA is TGTGCCAGCAGCCTTGTCTTCAGGGGTCAGCCCCAGCATTTT. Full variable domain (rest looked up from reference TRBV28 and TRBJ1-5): DVKVTQSSRYLVKRTGEKVFLECVQDMDHENMFWYRQDPGLGLRLIYFSYDVKMKEKGDIPEGYSVSREKKERFSLILESASTNQTSMYLCASSLVFRGQPQHFGDGTRLSIL.

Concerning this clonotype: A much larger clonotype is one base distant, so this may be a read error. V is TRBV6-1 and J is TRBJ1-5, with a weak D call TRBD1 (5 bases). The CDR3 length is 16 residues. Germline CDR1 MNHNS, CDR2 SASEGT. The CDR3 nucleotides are TGTGCCGGCAGTGAAGGGGAGGGTTTTACCAATCAGCCCCAGCATTTT. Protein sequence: CAGSEGEGFTNQPQHF.